This T cell receptor beta chain was retrieved from a study of Ad26.COV2.S vaccination and SARS-CoV-2 variants. Method: immunoSEQ multiplex PCR; TCRdb's copy keeps in-frame clones and lacks some. The sample records under 500,000 clones, 92% being singletons. Documented treatment: roughly 20 received Ad26.COV2.S at low or high dose, single or two shots; roughly five received placebo; per-sample allocation not given. Collection of the samples took place on day 63 after the first injection of vaccine or placebo. Sequencing used peripheral blood, obtained in a trial of Ad26.COV2.S vaccine versus placebo. The TCR originated in a person aged 18-60 years who received the Ad26.COV2.S COVID-19 vaccine or a placebo.

CDR3 residues: CASSLGSGGPFSQDTEAFF. The CDR3 region has the DNA TGTGCCAGCAGTTTGGGGTCGGGAGGGCCCTTTTCTCAGGACACTGAAGCTTTCTTT. The chain links TRBV27 to TRBJ1-1; D uncertain. The CDR3 extends over 19 amino acids. V lost 3 bases to trimming and J lost 3 bases, with 26 bases between them. Looked up from germline, CDR1 is MNHEY and CDR2 is SMNVEV (reference sequence).